This T cell receptor (beta chain) was observed in a study of blood T cell repertoires in COVID-19. Study information: The origin of the acute and convalescent COVID-19 samples was the United States, Italy and Spain. Sources were T cells, B-cell-depleted T cells, or PBMCs; the material itself was cDNA or gDNA.

Patients from Seattle were sampled longitudinally, starting during active infection. The CDR3 loop spans 12 amino acids. V lost 6 bases and J lost 4, with 10 bases in between. CDR1 and CDR2 (germline): SNHLY, FYNNEI. Original data processing: By means of reference gene primer amplification, nucleated cell counts were estimated. The method was immunoSEQ multiplex PCR; TCRdb's version includes in-frame clones alone and lacks a portion of them. From that table come the V and J calls and clone size; the DNA was used to work out D and trimming. The sample lists roughly 310,000 clones; 90% were seen once. The clonotype originates from a young woman with COVID-19, enrolled during active disease. The source material was peripheral blood. The chain is built from TRBV2 and TRBJ2-7; D possibly corresponds to TRBD1 (5 bases). The DNA for the CDR3 is TGTGCCAGCAGGAAAGACAGTTACGAGCAGTACTTC. This codes for CASRKDSYEQYF.